Below, one T cell receptor (beta chain) is given with its context. Its specific antigen is unknown. No base quality values were provided; no much bigger clone lies one nucleotide off. The CDR3 covers 16 residues, taking in both the cysteine and the phenylalanine. Of all the DNA, just the CDR3 is kept, 48 bases in frame from base 1. The germline V gene yields MGHRA for CDR1 and YSYEKL for CDR2. The trim is 1 base for V and 0 bases for J, with a gap of 9 bases between the germline ends. These data belong to a study of CD8 T cells in Susac syndrome (dated 2019 in TCRdb). A note on the overall study: Whether CD8+ T cell activation and differentiation in Susac syndrome was antigen driven was tested using repertoire sequencing.

RNA was extracted with the RNeasy kit and roughly 0.5 to 1 ug was reverse transcribed using random hexamers. TCR beta CDR3 regions were amplified with the immunoSEQ multiplex PCR assay covering 54 Vbeta and 13 Jbeta segments. PCR amplification bias was corrected by using a synthetic template baseline for primer optimization and computational correction. The paper's data handling went like this. Reads were annotated to V, D and J genes per IMGT and analyzed with immunoSEQ Analyzer, keeping only productive sequences. To calculate clonality, Shannon entropy was normalized by log2 of the number of productive unique sequences and then subtracted from one. Public and private clones were assessed among the 100 most prevalent clones of each patient and control. A clone was defined as Susac-specific if it was absent from the healthy and MS cohorts, from some 980 published viral clones and from other ImmuneACCESS disease sequences. TCRdb reanalyzed the raw reads on its own, using fastp at Q25 for trimming and MiXCR for clone calling, and kept in-frame beta chains. Each record represents a unique CDR3 protein, reported with the most common genes and DNA among its rows. In this record, the V and J calls reflect TCRdb's handling and not the investigators' own analysis. A total of over 95,000 distinct CDR3 sequences appear in this sample, 80% to 95% of them only once. The top ten clones comprise approximately 0.13% of the sample.

Overall study results and their limits: The TCR sequencing and HLA analysis was acknowledged to have included a relatively small number of individuals.

Peripheral blood CD8+ and CD4+ T cells from healthy donors, Susac syndrome patients and multiple sclerosis patients were profiled using high-throughput TCR beta sequencing. The healthy donors served as controls matched for age and sex. Bulk CD8+ and CD4+ T cells were purified by magnetic negative isolation, while CD8+ TEMRA cells were enriched using FACS. Blood was collected in EDTA tubes and processed within 24 hours, with PBMCs isolated through density gradient centrifugation. PBMCs intended for TCR sequencing were cryopreserved in liquid nitrogen and were subsequently thawed in a 37 degrees C water bath. The sorted or isolated CD4+, CD8+ and CD8+ TEMRA cells reached a purity of at least 90%.

The material sequenced was CD4+ T cells from PBMCs. The receptor chain draws on TRBV4-1 and TRBJ1-4, with the identity of the D gene unclear. This receptor was obtained from a human donor in good health. The CDR3 has the sequence CASSQAPDPTNEKLFF. The base sequence is TGCGCCAGCAGCCAAGCCCCGGATCCAACTAATGAAAAACTGTTTTTT.